This T cell receptor beta chain was obtained from a study of beta chain features in type 1 diabetes. Expressed TCRB transcripts were sequenced after all isolated RNA was converted to cDNA. The assay was immunoSEQ multiplex PCR, and TCRdb's table has in-frame clones only and misses some. The sample holds around 100,000 clones, 25% to 30% seen once. Remarks on this clone: No antigen is known for it.

Findings of the study overall: Across all four CD4+ subsets, people with type 1 diabetes showed modestly shorter TCRB CDR3s.

The CDR3 sequence is 13 residues long. Losses at the gene ends were 7 bases for V and 1 base for J; bases not matched to a gene: 6. Germline V gene sequence: CDR1 SQVTM, CDR2 ANQGSEA. What was sequenced was central memory CD4+ T cells from blood. This rearrangement joins TRBV29-1 to TRBJ1-1; TRBD1 agrees at 7 bases. The TCR sequence derives from a woman aged 18-29 years with type 1 diabetes. CDR3 DNA: TGCAGCGCCACCGACAGGGCGAACACTGAAGCTTTCTTT. Its protein is CSATDRANTEAFF.